A selection of T cell receptor beta chains follows, all from one sample in a study of T cells in Graves' hyperthyroidism and ophthalmopathy. TCRdb reanalysed the multiplex PCR reads using MiXCR and keeps one entry per CDR3 protein. The sample holds under 400,000 distinct CDR3 sequences, 15% to 20% seen once. The sequenced sample consisted of blood. Source of these receptors: a woman in her fifties or sixties with Graves' hyperthyroidism. CDR3s include the opening cysteine and the closing phenylalanine or tryptophan. The order of the fields is CDR3 DNA, CDR3 protein, D gene, clone size, J gene, V gene. D genes are given only for firm matches. Size tells how often a clone was seen (once, few, many) or the class of an expanded clone, and some rows leave it out.

CDR3 DNA: TGCAGCGTCGGACAGCGAAACACCGGGGAGCTGTTTTTT; CDR3 protein: CSVGQRNTGELFF; D gene: .; clone size: many; J gene: TRBJ2-2; V gene: TRBV29-1
CDR3 DNA: TGTGCCATCAGTGAGTCGGGGAGGGCCTCGAGGCGGACTAGCACAGATACGCAGTATTTT; CDR3 protein: CAISESGRASRRTSTDTQYF; D gene: TRBD2; clone size: .; J gene: TRBJ2-3; V gene: TRBV10-3
CDR3 DNA: TGCAGTGCTACAGGGACTAGCGGGAGCGGTACCGGGGAGCTGTTTTTT; CDR3 protein: CSATGTSGSGTGELFF; D gene: TRBD2; clone size: few; J gene: TRBJ2-2; V gene: TRBV20-1
CDR3 DNA: TGTGCCAGCAGCTTTCGGGGGCCGAAAAAAGAAGCTTTCTTT; CDR3 protein: CASSFRGPKKEAFF; D gene: .; clone size: .; J gene: TRBJ1-1; V gene: TRBV5-6
CDR3 DNA: TGCAGTGCTAGAGTGGGACAGGCGACATACAATGAGCAGTTCTTC; CDR3 protein: CSARVGQATYNEQFF; D gene: TRBD1; clone size: .; J gene: TRBJ2-1; V gene: TRBV20-1
CDR3 DNA: TGTGCCAGCAAACCCAACGTTGGAAGCAATCAGCCCCAGCATTTT; CDR3 protein: CASKPNVGSNQPQHF; D gene: .; clone size: many; J gene: TRBJ1-5; V gene: TRBV6-1
CDR3 DNA: TGTGCCAGCAGACGACAGGGGAGGACGGGGGGCTACACCTTC; CDR3 protein: CASRRQGRTGGYTF; D gene: TRBD1; clone size: many; J gene: TRBJ1-2; V gene: TRBV28
CDR3 DNA: TGTGCCAGCAGCGGACTAGCGTACGAGGATGAGCAGTTCTTC; CDR3 protein: CASSGLAYEDEQFF; D gene: TRBD2; clone size: .; J gene: TRBJ2-1; V gene: TRBV7-9
CDR3 DNA: TGCAGTGCTAGAGAAGGGGGGGGCAGGACCGGGGAGCTGTTTTTT; CDR3 protein: CSAREGGGRTGELFF; D gene: .; clone size: .; J gene: TRBJ2-2; V gene: TRBV20-1
CDR3 DNA: TGTGCCAGCAGTTTGGGGGGGGGGGTTGGCTACACCTTC; CDR3 protein: CASSLGGGVGYTF; D gene: .; clone size: few; J gene: TRBJ1-2; V gene: TRBV27
CDR3 DNA: TGTGCCAACAGTGAAATAGTGACGGGGGAGCAGTTCTTC; CDR3 protein: CANSEIVTGEQFF; D gene: .; clone size: few; J gene: TRBJ2-1; V gene: TRBV6-1
CDR3 DNA: TGTGCCAGCAGTTTATTAGTCTGGGACAGCGGGGTTCCACCCCTCCACTTT; CDR3 protein: CASSLLVWDSGVPPLHF; D gene: TRBD1; clone size: many; J gene: TRBJ1-6; V gene: TRBV12-3/TRBV12-4
CDR3 DNA: TGTGCCAGCAGCCTCAGGGGGCGTGGGGGCGATGAGCAGTTCTTC; CDR3 protein: CASSLRGRGGDEQFF; D gene: TRBD1; clone size: .; J gene: TRBJ2-1; V gene: TRBV28
CDR3 DNA: TGTGCCATCAGTGAACCGGGCACTGAAGCTTTCTTT; CDR3 protein: CAISEPGTEAFF; D gene: .; clone size: once; J gene: TRBJ1-1; V gene: TRBV10-3
CDR3 DNA: TGTGCCAGCGGATATAGCGGGGGATCCTACAATGAGCAGTTCTTC; CDR3 protein: CASGYSGGSYNEQFF; D gene: TRBD2; clone size: few; J gene: TRBJ2-1; V gene: TRBV7-2
CDR3 DNA: TGTGCCAGCAGCCAACCAACCGGGTTGAACACTGAAGCTTTCTTT; CDR3 protein: CASSQPTGLNTEAFF; D gene: .; clone size: many; J gene: TRBJ1-1; V gene: TRBV3-1
CDR3 DNA: TGTGCCAGCAGCCTCGTAGCGGGGGAGATCTACAATGAGCAGTTCTTC; CDR3 protein: CASSLVAGEIYNEQFF; D gene: TRBD2; clone size: few; J gene: TRBJ2-1; V gene: TRBV7-6
CDR3 DNA: TGCAGTGCTAGTCCGGAAGACAGCCCCCACTACGAGCAGTACTTC; CDR3 protein: CSASPEDSPHYEQYF; D gene: .; clone size: .; J gene: TRBJ2-7; V gene: TRBV20-1
CDR3 DNA: TGTGCCAGCACCTCCCGGGGGGGAGATACGCAGTATTTT; CDR3 protein: CASTSRGGDTQYF; D gene: TRBD2; clone size: many; J gene: TRBJ2-3; V gene: TRBV6-2/TRBV6-3
CDR3 DNA: TGTGCCAGCAGCTTACGCCTAGCGGGCCTCAGCAGCTCCTACAATGAGCAGTTCTTC; CDR3 protein: CASSLRLAGLSSSYNEQFF; D gene: TRBD2; clone size: many; J gene: TRBJ2-1; V gene: TRBV13
CDR3 DNA: TGTGCCAGCAGGCGACAGGGAGGAGGCTCCTACGAGCAGTACTTC; CDR3 protein: CASRRQGGGSYEQYF; D gene: .; clone size: many; J gene: TRBJ2-7; V gene: TRBV2
CDR3 DNA: TGTGCCAGCAGTAAGGCGGGGGCGCAGTTCTTC; CDR3 protein: CASSKAGAQFF; D gene: .; clone size: .; J gene: TRBJ2-1; V gene: TRBV27
CDR3 DNA: TGTGCCAGTAGTGTCATCGGGACTAGCGGGTCTAGCACAGATACGCAGTATTTT; CDR3 protein: CASSVIGTSGSSTDTQYF; D gene: TRBD2; clone size: .; J gene: TRBJ2-3; V gene: TRBV19